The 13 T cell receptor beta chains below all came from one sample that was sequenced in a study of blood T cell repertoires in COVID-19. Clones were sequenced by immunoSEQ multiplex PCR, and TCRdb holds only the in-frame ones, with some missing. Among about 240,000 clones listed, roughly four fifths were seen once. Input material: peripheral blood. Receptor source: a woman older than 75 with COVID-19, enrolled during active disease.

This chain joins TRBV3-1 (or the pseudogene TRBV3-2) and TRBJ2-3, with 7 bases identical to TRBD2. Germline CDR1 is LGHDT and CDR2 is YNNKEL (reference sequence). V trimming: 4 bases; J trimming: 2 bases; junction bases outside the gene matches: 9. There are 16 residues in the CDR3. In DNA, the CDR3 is TGTGCCAGCAGCCTAACTAGCGCAAAGCTCACAGATACGCAGTATTTT. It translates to CASSLTSAKLTDTQYF.

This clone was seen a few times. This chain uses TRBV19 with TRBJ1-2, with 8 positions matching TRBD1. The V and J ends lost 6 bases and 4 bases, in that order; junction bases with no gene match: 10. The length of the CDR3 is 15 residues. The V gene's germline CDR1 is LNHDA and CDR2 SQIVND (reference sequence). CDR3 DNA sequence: TGTGCCAGTAGCCGCCAACAGGGGGTCTCCTATGGCTACACCTTC. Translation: CASSRQQGVSYGYTF.

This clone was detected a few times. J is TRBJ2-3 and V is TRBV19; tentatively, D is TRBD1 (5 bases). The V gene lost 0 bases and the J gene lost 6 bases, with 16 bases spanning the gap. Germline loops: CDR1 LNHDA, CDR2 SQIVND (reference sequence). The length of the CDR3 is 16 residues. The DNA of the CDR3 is TGTGCCAGTAGTATAGATATAAGGCAGGGTGGGGATACGCAGTATTTT. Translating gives CASSIDIRQGGDTQYF.

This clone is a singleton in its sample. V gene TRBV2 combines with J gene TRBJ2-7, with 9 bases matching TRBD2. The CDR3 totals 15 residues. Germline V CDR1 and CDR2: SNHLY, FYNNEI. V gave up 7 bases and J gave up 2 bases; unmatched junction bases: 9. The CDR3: CASNQGASGAYEQYF. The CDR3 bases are TGTGCCAGCAATCAAGGGGCTAGCGGGGCCTACGAGCAGTACTTC.

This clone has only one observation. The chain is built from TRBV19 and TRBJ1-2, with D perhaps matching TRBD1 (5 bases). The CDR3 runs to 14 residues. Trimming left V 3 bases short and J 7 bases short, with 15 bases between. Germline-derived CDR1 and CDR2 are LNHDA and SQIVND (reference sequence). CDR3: CASSIQGKAAGYTF. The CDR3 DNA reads TGTGCCAGTAGTATCCAGGGCAAGGCAGCTGGCTACACCTTC.

CDR3 nucleotides: TGTGCCAGCTCACTGATGGGACAGGGAAGCAATCAGCCCCAGCATTTT. This sequence encodes CASSLMGQGSNQPQHF. This chain uses TRBV18 with TRBJ1-5; 9 bases are a match to TRBD1. The germline CDR1 and CDR2 sequences are KGHSH and LQKENI. The CDR3 has 16 residues. With 4 bases clipped from V and 1 base from J, the junction kept 5 bases outside the gene matches.

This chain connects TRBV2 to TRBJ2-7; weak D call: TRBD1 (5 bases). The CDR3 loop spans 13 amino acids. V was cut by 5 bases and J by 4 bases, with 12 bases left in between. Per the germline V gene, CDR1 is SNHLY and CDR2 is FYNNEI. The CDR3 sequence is CASSSDTRYEQYF. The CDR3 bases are TGTGCCAGCAGTTCGGACACGCGGTACGAGCAGTACTTC.

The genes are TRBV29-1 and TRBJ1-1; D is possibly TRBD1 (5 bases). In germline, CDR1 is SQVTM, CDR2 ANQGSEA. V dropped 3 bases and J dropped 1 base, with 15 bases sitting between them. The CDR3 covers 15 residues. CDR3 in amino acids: CSVDARGGANTEAFF. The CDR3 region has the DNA TGCAGCGTTGATGCTCGCGGGGGTGCGAACACTGAAGCTTTCTTT.

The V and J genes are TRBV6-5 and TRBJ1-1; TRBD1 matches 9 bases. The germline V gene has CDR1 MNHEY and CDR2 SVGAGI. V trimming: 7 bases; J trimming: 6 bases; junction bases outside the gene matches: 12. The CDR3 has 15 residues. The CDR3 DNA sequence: TGTGCCAGCAAAGATACCGGGACAGGGCGACCTGAAGCTTTCTTT. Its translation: CASKDTGTGRPEAFF.

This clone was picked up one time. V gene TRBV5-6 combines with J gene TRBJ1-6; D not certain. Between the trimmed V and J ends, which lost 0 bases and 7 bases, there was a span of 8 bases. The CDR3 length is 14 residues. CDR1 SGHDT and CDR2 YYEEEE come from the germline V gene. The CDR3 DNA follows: TGTGCCAGCAGCTTGGTAGACTCGAATTCACCCCTCCACTTT. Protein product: CASSLVDSNSPLHF.

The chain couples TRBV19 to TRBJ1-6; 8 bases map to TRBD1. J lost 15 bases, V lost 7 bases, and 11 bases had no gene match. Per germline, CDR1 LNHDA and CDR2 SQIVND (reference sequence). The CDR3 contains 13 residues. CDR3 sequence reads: CASKSGQGRLLHF. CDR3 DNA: TGTGCCAGTAAATCCGGACAGGGTCGACTCCTCCACTTT. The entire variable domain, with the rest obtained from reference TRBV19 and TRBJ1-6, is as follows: DGGITQSPKYLFRKEGQNVTLSCEQNLNHDAMYWYRQDPGQGLRLIYYSQIVNDFQKGDIAEGYSVSREKKESFPLTVTSAQKNPTAFYLCASKSGQGRLLHFGNGTRLTVT.

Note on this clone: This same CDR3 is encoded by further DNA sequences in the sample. CDR3 nucleotides: TGTGCCAGCAGCTTAATAACCGTTAGCGGGGAGCTGTTTTTT. Translation: CASSLITVSGELFF. The J gene is TRBJ2-2, the V gene TRBV7-9; D remains unclear. The V gene lost 2 bases and the J gene lost 7 bases, with 11 bases spanning the gap. The length of the CDR3 is 14 residues. From germline, CDR1 is SEHNR and CDR2 FQNEAQ (reference sequence).

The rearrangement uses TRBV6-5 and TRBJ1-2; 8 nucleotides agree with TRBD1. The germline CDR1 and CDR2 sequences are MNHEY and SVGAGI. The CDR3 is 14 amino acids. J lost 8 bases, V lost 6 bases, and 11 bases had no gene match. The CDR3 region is CASRTGQALEGYTF. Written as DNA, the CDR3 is TGTGCCAGCAGGACGGGACAGGCTTTAGAAGGCTACACCTTC.